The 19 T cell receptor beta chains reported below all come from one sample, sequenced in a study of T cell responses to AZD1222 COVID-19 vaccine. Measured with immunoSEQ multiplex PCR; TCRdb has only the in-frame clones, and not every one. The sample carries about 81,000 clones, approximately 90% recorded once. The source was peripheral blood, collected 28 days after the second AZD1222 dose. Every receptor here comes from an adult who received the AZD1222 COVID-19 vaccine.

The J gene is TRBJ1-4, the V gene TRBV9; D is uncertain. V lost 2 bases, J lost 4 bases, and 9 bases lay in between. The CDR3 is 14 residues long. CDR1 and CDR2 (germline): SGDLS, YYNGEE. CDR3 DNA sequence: TGTGCCAGCAGCGTCGGAGGGTATAATGAAAAACTGTTTTTT. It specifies CASSVGGYNEKLFF.

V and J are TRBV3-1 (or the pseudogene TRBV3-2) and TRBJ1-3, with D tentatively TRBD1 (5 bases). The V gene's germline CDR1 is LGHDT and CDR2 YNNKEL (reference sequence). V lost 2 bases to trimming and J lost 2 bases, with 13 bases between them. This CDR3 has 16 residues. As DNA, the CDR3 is TGTGCCAGCAGCCAAATCCCAGGGCGGCCTGGAAACACCATATATTTT. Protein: CASSQIPGRPGNTIYF.

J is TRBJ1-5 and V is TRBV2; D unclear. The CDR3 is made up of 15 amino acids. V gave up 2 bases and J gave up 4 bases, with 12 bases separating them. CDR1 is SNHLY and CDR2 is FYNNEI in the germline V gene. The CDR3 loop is CASSERVEGNQPQHF. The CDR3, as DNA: TGTGCCAGCAGTGAAAGGGTTGAGGGAAATCAGCCCCAGCATTTT. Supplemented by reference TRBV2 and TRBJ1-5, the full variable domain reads EPEVTQTPSHQVTQMGQEVILRCVPISNHLYFYWYRQILGQKVEFLVSFYNNEISEKSEIFDDQFSVERPDGSNFTLKIRSTKLEDSAMYFCASSERVEGNQPQHFGDGTRLSIL.

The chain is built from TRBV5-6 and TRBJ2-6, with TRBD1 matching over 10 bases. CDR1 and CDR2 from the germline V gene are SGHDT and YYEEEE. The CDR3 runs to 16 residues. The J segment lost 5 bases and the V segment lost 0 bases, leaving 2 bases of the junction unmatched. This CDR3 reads CASSLGTGGRANVLTF. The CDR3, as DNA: TGTGCCAGCAGCTTGGGGACAGGGGGGAGGGCCAACGTCCTGACTTTC.

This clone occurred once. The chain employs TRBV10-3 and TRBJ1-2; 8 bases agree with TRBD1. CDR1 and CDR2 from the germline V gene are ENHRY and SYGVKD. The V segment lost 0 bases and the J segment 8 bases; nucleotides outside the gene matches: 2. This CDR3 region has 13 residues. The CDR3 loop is CAISESTGVGYTF. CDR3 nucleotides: TGTGCCATCAGTGAGTCGACAGGGGTAGGCTACACCTTC.

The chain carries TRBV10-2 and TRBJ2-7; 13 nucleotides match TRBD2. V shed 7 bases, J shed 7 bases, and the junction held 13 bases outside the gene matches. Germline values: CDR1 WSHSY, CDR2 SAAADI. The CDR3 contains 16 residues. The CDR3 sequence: CASTSGQLAGGNEQYF. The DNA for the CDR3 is TGCGCCAGCACCTCTGGGCAACTAGCGGGGGGGAATGAGCAGTACTTC.

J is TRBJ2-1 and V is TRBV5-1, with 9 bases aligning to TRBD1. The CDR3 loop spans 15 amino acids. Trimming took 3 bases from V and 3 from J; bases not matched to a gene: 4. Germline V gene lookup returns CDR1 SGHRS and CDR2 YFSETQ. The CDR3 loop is CASSSLDRGYNEQFF. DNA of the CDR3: TGCGCCAGCAGCTCCTTGGACAGGGGCTACAATGAGCAGTTCTTC.

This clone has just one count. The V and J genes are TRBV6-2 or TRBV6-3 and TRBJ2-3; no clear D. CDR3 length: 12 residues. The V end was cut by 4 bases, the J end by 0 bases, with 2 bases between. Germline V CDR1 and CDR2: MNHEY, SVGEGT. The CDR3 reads CASSSSTDTQYF. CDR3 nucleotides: TGTGCCAGCAGTTCTAGCACAGATACGCAGTATTTT.

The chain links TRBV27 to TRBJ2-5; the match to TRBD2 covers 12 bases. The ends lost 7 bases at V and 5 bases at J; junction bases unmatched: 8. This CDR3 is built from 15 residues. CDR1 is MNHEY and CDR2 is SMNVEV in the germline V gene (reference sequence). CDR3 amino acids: CASTLAGGLRETQYF. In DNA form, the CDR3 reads TGTGCCAGCACACTAGCGGGGGGCCTTCGGGAGACCCAGTACTTC.

The CDR3 is CASTLRRGGTEAFF. The CDR3 DNA is TGTGCCAGCACCCTTCGGAGGGGAGGAACTGAAGCTTTCTTT. V is TRBV6-5 and J is TRBJ1-1, with D possibly matching TRBD1 (5 bases). Trimming took off 7 bases at V and 5 bases at J, with 17 bases between the two ends. Per germline, CDR1 MNHEY and CDR2 SVGAGI. The CDR3 consists of 14 residues.

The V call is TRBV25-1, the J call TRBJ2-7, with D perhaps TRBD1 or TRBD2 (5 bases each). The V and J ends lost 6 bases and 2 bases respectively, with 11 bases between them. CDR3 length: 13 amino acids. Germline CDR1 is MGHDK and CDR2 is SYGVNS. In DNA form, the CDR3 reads TGTGCCAGCAGGGGACCGTCTCCCTACGAGCAGTACTTC. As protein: CASRGPSPYEQYF.

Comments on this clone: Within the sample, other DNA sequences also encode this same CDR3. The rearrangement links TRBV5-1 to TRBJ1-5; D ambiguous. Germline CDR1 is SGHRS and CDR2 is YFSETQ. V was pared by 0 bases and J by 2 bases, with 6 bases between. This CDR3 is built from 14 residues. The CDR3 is CASSLGGGNQPQHF. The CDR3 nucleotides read TGCGCCAGCAGCTTGGGGGGTGGCAATCAGCCCCAGCATTTT.

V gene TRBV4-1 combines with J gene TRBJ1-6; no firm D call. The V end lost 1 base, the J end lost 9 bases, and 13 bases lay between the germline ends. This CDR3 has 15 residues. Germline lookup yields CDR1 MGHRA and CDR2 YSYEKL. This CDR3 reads CASSQAVFIVSPLHF. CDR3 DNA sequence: TGCGCCAGCAGCCAAGCAGTTTTTATAGTTTCACCCCTCCACTTT.

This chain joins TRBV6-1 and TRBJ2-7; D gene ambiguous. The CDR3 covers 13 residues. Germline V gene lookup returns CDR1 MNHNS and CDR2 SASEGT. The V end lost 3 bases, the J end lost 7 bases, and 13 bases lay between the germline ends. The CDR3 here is CASSDLRRSEQYF. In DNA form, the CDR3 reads TGTGCCAGCAGTGACCTACGACGGTCTGAGCAGTACTTC.

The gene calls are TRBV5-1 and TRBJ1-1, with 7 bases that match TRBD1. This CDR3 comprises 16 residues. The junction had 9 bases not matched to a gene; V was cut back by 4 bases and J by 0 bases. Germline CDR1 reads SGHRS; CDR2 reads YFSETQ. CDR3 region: CASSLTDRNMNTEAFF. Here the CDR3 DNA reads TGCGCCAGCAGCCTAACGGACAGGAACATGAACACTGAAGCTTTCTTT.

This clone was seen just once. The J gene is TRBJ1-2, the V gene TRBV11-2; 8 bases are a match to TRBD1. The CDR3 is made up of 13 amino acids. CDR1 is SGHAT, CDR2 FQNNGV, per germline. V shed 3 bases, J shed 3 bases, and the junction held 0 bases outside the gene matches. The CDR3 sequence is CASSLDRDYGYTF. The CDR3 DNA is TGTGCCAGCAGCTTGGACAGGGACTATGGCTACACCTTC.

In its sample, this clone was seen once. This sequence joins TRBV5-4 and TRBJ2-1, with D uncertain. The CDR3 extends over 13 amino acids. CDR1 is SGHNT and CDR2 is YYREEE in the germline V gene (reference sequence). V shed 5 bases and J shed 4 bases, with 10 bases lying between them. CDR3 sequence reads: CASSRDNYNEQFF. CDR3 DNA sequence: TGTGCCAGCAGTCGAGACAATTACAATGAGCAGTTCTTC.

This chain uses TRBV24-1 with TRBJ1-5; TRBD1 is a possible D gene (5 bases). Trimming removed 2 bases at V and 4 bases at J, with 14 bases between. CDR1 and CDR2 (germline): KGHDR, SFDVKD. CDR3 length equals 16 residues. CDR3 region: CATSDSRVNRNQPQHF. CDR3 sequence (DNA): TGTGCCACCAGTGATTCCCGGGTTAACAGGAATCAGCCCCAGCATTTT.

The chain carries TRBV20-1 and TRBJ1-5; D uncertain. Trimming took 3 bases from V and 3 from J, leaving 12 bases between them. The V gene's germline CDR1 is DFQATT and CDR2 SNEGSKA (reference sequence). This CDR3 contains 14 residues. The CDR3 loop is CSASGSSLNQPQHF. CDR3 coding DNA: TGCAGTGCTAGTGGCAGCTCTCTCAATCAGCCCCAGCATTTT.